This is a list of T cell receptor beta chains from one sample in a study of cytomegalovirus exposure and HLA in healthy donors. This table comes from immunoSEQ multiplex PCR, and its TCRdb copy is limited to in-frame clones, with some not included. This sample has about 110,000 clones, with around 84% found just once. The sample taken for sequencing was PBMCs. The receptors originated from a man younger than 45 in good health and CMV-seropositive. Both conserved end residues are part of each CDR3. Each record gives: clone size, J gene, D gene, V gene, CDR3 DNA, CDR3 protein. The D gene is left open where the match is weak. Size is omitted from some rows. Given values are once, few, many or a class for expanded clones.

>-|TRBJ2-3|-|TRBV7-8
TGTGCCAGCAGCTTCTCTACGGGAGCCCGCACAGATACGCAGTATTTT
CASSFSTGARTDTQYF
>-|TRBJ1-1|-|TRBV2
TGTGCCAGCAGTGAAAATTTAGGAGGGGTGAACACTGAAGCTTTCTTT
CASSENLGGVNTEAFF
>-|TRBJ2-5|-|TRBV5-1
TGCGCCAGCAGTCGAACTCCTCAAGAGGGGACTGAGACCCAGTACTTC
CASSRTPQEGTETQYF
>-|TRBJ2-1|TRBD1|TRBV7-8
TGTGCCAGCAGCTTTGGGACAGGGGGCCGGAATGAGCAGTTCTTC
CASSFGTGGRNEQFF
>few|TRBJ2-7|-|TRBV5-1
TGCGCCAGCAGCTTGCAAGGGGAGGCCTACGAGCAGTACTTC
CASSLQGEAYEQYF
>-|TRBJ1-2|-|TRBV18
TGTGCCAGCTCACCTAGTGATGGGGGCCTCGGTGGCTACACCTTC
CASSPSDGGLGGYTF
>-|TRBJ1-1|TRBD1|TRBV4-1
TGCGCCAGCAGCCAAGATCCTTCGAAGGGGGCTTCTTTCTTT
CASSQDPSKGASFF
>-|TRBJ2-1|-|TRBV14
TGTGCCAGCAGCCGCGCGCGGGTTGTAGAGCAGTTCTTC
CASSRARVVEQFF
>-|TRBJ1-2|TRBD1|TRBV6-6
TGTGCCAGCAGCCGGGACAGGGGAAAATATGGCTACACCTTC
CASSRDRGKYGYTF
>-|TRBJ2-3|TRBD1|TRBV30
TGTGCCTGGAGCCTATGGGGGGGACAGGGGCCAGATACGCAGTATTTT
CAWSLWGGQGPDTQYF
>once|TRBJ1-2|TRBD1|TRBV28
TGTGCCAGCATCTCAGGGGGCTGGGGCTACACCTTC
CASISGGWGYTF
>-|TRBJ2-5|-|TRBV7-2
TGTGCCAGCACCCCGAGTCTACGTACTCAAGAGACCCAGTACTTC
CASTPSLRTQETQYF
>-|TRBJ2-1|-|TRBV9
TGTGCCAGCAGCACTCAGGGGCGTGAGCAGTTCTTC
CASSTQGREQFF
>few|TRBJ1-1|-|TRBV5-1
TGCGCCAGCAGCCGAGGGAACTCTGGTACTGAAGCTTTCTTT
CASSRGNSGTEAFF
>-|TRBJ2-5|TRBD2|TRBV5-4
TGTGCCAGCAGCTTGGCCCTAGCGGGAGGCGAGACCCAGTACTTC
CASSLALAGGETQYF
>-|TRBJ1-3|-|TRBV5-6
TGTGCCAGCAGCTCCTTTGGGCGAGCTGGAAACACCATATATTTT
CASSSFGRAGNTIYF
>-|TRBJ1-1|TRBD1|TRBV5-4
TGTGCCAGCAGCAGCAGGGGGCGCGCGGCGTCTGCTTTCTTT
CASSSRGRAASAFF
>-|TRBJ1-2|TRBD1|TRBV5-7
TGTGCCAGCAGCACCGGACAGGGAACTTATGGCTACACCTTC
CASSTGQGTYGYTF
>-|TRBJ2-1|-|TRBV13
TGTGCCAGCAAGACCGGGGTCGAGTTACATGAGCAGTTCTTC
CASKTGVELHEQFF
>-|TRBJ2-3|TRBD2|TRBV6-1
TGTGCCAGCAGTGAGGTTAGCGGGAGTGTGACAGATACGCAGTATTTT
CASSEVSGSVTDTQYF
>-|TRBJ2-1|-|TRBV5-1
TGCGCCAGCAGCTTGGCGGAGAACTCCTACAATGAGCAGTTCTTC
CASSLAENSYNEQFF
>-|TRBJ1-1|TRBD1|TRBV19
TGTGCCAGTAGGGGACAGGGGGCTCAGGAGGGGGCCCGGACAGCTTTCTTT
CASRGQGAQEGARTAFF
>-|TRBJ1-2|-|TRBV7-9
TGTGCCAGCAGCGCCCGACAGGATAACGAGGGGGGCTACACCTTC
CASSARQDNEGGYTF
>-|TRBJ1-4|-|TRBV19
TGTGCCAGTAGTCAGGGTCAAGTGGGGAATGAAAAACTGTTTTTT
CASSQGQVGNEKLFF
>-|TRBJ2-3|-|TRBV6-1
TGTGCCAGCAGAGATCTAGCAATAGGAGATACGCAGTATTTT
CASRDLAIGDTQYF
>-|TRBJ1-3|-|TRBV7-6
TGTGCCAGCAGCTTAGCGGTTTCAGATTCTGGAAACACCATATATTTT
CASSLAVSDSGNTIYF
>-|TRBJ1-1|-|TRBV30
TGTGCCTGGGAGCAGGGGTCCCACACTGAAGCTTTCTTT
CAWEQGSHTEAFF
>-|TRBJ1-3|-|TRBV6-5
TGTGCCAGCAGTTTTTCCCACAGGCCCTCTGGAAACACCATATATTTT
CASSFSHRPSGNTIYF
>-|TRBJ1-1|TRBD1|TRBV6-6
TGTGCCAGCAGTAAGGACAGGGGGCGCGGGTACACTGAAGCTTTCTTT
CASSKDRGRGYTEAFF
>-|TRBJ2-3|-|TRBV5-1
TGCGCCAGCAGCGAGATACTAAGCACAGATACGCAGTATTTT
CASSEILSTDTQYF